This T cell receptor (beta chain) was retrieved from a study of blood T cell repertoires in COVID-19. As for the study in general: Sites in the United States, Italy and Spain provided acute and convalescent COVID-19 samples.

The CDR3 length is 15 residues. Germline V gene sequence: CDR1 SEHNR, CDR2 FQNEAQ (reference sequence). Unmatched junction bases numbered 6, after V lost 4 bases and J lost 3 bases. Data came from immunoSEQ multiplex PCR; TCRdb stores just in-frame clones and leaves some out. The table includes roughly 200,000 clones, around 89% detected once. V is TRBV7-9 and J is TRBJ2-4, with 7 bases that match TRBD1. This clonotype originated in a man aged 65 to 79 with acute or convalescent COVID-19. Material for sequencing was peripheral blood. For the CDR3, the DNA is TGTGCCAGCAGCTCATACGGGACAGTCAAAAACATTCAGTACTTC. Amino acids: CASSSYGTVKNIQYF.